Presented here are 14 T cell receptor beta chains from one specimen sequenced in a study of cytomegalovirus exposure and HLA in healthy donors. Researchers ran the PCR with 60 Vbeta and 13 Jbeta primers. Measured with immunoSEQ multiplex PCR; TCRdb has only the in-frame clones, and not every one. The table lists some 150,000 clones, 75% to 85% of them singletons. Source material: PBMCs. These receptors were taken from a woman aged 40 to 50 in good health and CMV-seronegative.

This chain uses TRBV28 with TRBJ1-2; 8 bases line up with TRBD1. After removal of 5 bases from V and 4 bases from J, the junction contained 9 bases not matched to a gene. The germline gives CDR1 MDHEN, CDR2 SYDVKM. The CDR3 is 15 amino acids. The CDR3 here is CASSPGTGHLYGYTF. CDR3 coding DNA: TGTGCCAGCAGTCCGGGGACAGGTCACCTCTATGGCTACACCTTC.

This rearrangement joins TRBV10-1 to TRBJ1-1, with a weak D call TRBD1 (5 bases). Trimming removed 8 bases at V and 4 bases at J, with 14 bases between. From germline, CDR1 is WNHNN and CDR2 SYGVQD (reference sequence). This CDR3 spans 13 amino acids. Here the CDR3 reads CASGDSKGTEAFF. The CDR3 bases are TGCGCCAGCGGAGACAGTAAAGGCACTGAAGCTTTCTTT.

The genes are TRBV28 and TRBJ2-4; tentative D call: TRBD1 (6 bases). V shed 5 bases and J shed 0 bases, with 17 bases lying between them. CDR3 size: 17 residues. Germline V gene lookup returns CDR1 MDHEN and CDR2 SYDVKM. The CDR3 DNA reads TGTGCCAGCAGTCCACCTAGGACAGCATTAGCCAAAAACATTCAGTACTTC. Protein product: CASSPPRTALAKNIQYF.

The chain couples TRBV7-6 to TRBJ1-4; no clear D. The CDR3 spans 17 residues. Germline V gene data show CDR1 as SGHVS and CDR2 as FNYEAQ. Trimming removed 5 bases at V and 5 bases at J, with 21 bases between. In nucleotides, the CDR3 is TGTGCCAGCAGCCTCCTCTTTCCCGGGATCACCAATGAAAAACTGTTTTTT. This translates into CASSLLFPGITNEKLFF.

The rearrangement links TRBV15 to TRBJ1-6, with D maybe TRBD1 (6 bases). Germline CDR1 reads LNHNV; CDR2 reads YYDKDF (reference sequence). Trimming took 0 bases from V and 6 from J, leaving 9 bases between them. This CDR3 is 15 amino acids long. CDR3 in amino acids: CATSRDRGGNSPLHF. CDR3 bases: TGTGCCACCAGCAGAGATAGGGGGGGTAATTCACCCCTCCACTTT.

The rearrangement uses TRBV30 and TRBJ1-5, with D uncertain. V lost 1 base to trimming and J lost 4 bases, with 5 bases between them. The CDR3 is 12 residues long. Germline V gives CDR1 GTSNPN, CDR2 SVGIG (reference sequence). The CDR3 is CAWSELNQPQHF. In DNA form, the CDR3 reads TGTGCCTGGAGTGAGCTAAATCAGCCCCAGCATTTT.

V gene TRBV19 combines with J gene TRBJ1-5; TRBD1 aligns across 10 bases. Germline trimming cut 7 bases from V and 6 bases from J; bases unmatched to any gene: 12. Germline V gene sequence: CDR1 LNHDA, CDR2 SQIVND (reference sequence). CDR3 length: 16 amino acids. As DNA, the CDR3 is TGTGCCAGTACCCTGGGTAGGGACAGGGGAATTCAGCCCCAGCATTTT. This encodes CASTLGRDRGIQPQHF.

The chain combines TRBV25-1 with TRBJ2-1; 7 nucleotides match TRBD1. V gave up 3 bases and J gave up 3 bases; unmatched junction bases: 8. Germline V gives CDR1 MGHDK, CDR2 SYGVNS. The CDR3 runs 16 residues. CDR3 loop: CASSDVQGQGYNEQFF. Here the CDR3 DNA reads TGTGCCAGCAGTGACGTACAGGGGCAGGGCTACAATGAGCAGTTCTTC.

This chain joins TRBV6-1 and TRBJ2-1; D is undetermined. Germline-derived CDR1 and CDR2 are MNHNS and SASEGT. Trimming took 2 bases from V and 8 from J, leaving 4 bases between them. The CDR3 sequence is 11 residues long. In nucleotides, the CDR3 is TGTGCCAGCAGTGAATTCTATGAGCAGTTCTTC. It yields the protein CASSEFYEQFF.

With respect to this clone: The sample has other DNA sequences that encode this CDR3 too. The CDR3 DNA is TGTGCCATCAGTGATACAGGGGGATCTGGAAACACCATATATTTT. This gives the protein CAISDTGGSGNTIYF. V gene TRBV10-3 combines with J gene TRBJ1-3; 8 nucleotides align to TRBD1. Trimming removed 3 bases from V and 1 base from J; junction bases left unmatched: 2. The CDR3 sequence is 15 residues long. Germline V gene data show CDR1 as ENHRY and CDR2 as SYGVKD.

This chain links TRBV12-2 with TRBJ2-6; the D call in the table, TRBD2, was not verified against the DNA. TRBV12-2 is annotated as a pseudogene. The CDR3 length is 17 residues. As DNA, the CDR3 is TGTGCAAGTCGCAAAAGCGGGGGGGGTTCTGGGGCCAACGTCCTGACTTTC. Translation gives CASRKSGGGSGANVLTF.

V gene TRBV6-1 combines with J gene TRBJ1-2, with 9 bases that match TRBD1. Trimming took 2 bases from V and 3 from J; bases not matched to a gene: 4. Germline-derived CDR1 and CDR2 are MNHNS and SASEGT. The CDR3 consists of 15 residues. CDR3 residues: CASSETGGRDYGYTF. The CDR3 bases are TGTGCCAGCAGTGAAACAGGGGGCCGCGACTATGGCTACACCTTC.

The chain links TRBV6-5 to TRBJ1-2, with TRBD1 identical over 8 bases. Germline CDR1 reads MNHEY; CDR2 reads SVGAGI. V shed 7 bases and J 10 bases; nucleotides not matched to a gene: 17. The CDR3 loop spans 15 amino acids. Here the CDR3 reads CASISIPDRVCVYTF. CDR3 DNA sequence: TGTGCCAGCATTTCCATCCCGGACAGGGTTTGTGTCTACACCTTC.

The V call is TRBV18, the J call TRBJ1-6, with a weak D call TRBD1 (5 bases). V lost 1 base and J lost 6, with 10 bases in between. The length of the CDR3 is 15 residues. CDR1 is KGHSH, CDR2 LQKENI, per germline. DNA for the CDR3: TGTGCCAGCTCACCACAGACAGCGTTTAATTCACCCCTCCACTTT. Protein sequence: CASSPQTAFNSPLHF.